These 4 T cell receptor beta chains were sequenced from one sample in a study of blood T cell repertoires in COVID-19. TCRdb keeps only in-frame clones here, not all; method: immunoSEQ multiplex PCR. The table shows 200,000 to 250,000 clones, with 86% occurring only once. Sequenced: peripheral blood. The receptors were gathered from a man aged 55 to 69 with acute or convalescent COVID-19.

Here the CDR3 reads CASSRRTSGSPGELFF. The CDR3, as DNA: TGCGCCAGCAGCCGGCGCACTAGCGGGAGTCCCGGGGAGCTGTTTTTT. V usage is TRBV5-1 and J usage is TRBJ2-2; 11 bases map to TRBD2. The CDR3 is 16 amino acids. The V segment lost 4 bases and the J segment 6 bases; nucleotides outside the gene matches: 8. From germline, CDR1 is SGHRS and CDR2 YFSETQ. The full variable domain, its missing parts supplied by reference TRBV5-1 and TRBJ2-2, is KAGVTQTPRYLIKTRGQQVTLSCSPISGHRSVSWYQQTPGQGLQFLFEYFSETQRNKGNFPGRFSGRQFSNSRSEMNVSTLELGDSALYLCASSRRTSGSPGELFFGEGSRLTVL.

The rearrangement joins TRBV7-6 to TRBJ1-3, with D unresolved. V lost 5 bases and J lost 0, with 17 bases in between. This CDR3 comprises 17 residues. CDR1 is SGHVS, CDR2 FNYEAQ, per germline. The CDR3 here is CASSPAGFDFSGNTIYF. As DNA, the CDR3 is TGTGCCAGCAGCCCAGCGGGGTTCGATTTCTCTGGAAACACCATATATTTT.

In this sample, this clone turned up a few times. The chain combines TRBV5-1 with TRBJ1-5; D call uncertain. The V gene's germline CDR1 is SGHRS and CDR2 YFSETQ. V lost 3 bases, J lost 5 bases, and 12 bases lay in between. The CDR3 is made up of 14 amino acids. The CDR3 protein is CASSSGGSDQPQHF. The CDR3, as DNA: TGCGCCAGCAGCTCTGGAGGGTCTGATCAGCCCCAGCATTTT.

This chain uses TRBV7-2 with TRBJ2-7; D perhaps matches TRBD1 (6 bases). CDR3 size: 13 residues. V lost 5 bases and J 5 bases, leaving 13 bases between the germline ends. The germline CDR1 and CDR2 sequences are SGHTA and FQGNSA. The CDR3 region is CASSATGYNEQYF. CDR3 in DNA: TGTGCCAGCAGCGCCACAGGGTACAACGAGCAGTACTTC.